A single sample gave rise to the 16 T cell receptor beta chains below, sequenced in a study of T cell repertoires in cytomegalovirus infection. TCRdb independently ran MiXCR on the reads; one entry per CDR3 protein. Counted here are about 830,000 distinct CDR3 sequences, around a third occurring once; the ten biggest clones make up 9.5% to 15%. Antigens of these TCRs are unknown. This sample comprised cultured CD8+ T cells from PBMCs, obtained from culture after CMV antigen stimulation. The receptors were gathered from a human donor in good health (CMV status not recorded). Some clones in this sample may be carry-over from other donors' samples.

This clonotype has at least ten counts. The chain employs TRBV7-6 and TRBJ2-1, with D perhaps TRBD1 (5 bases). V lost 0 bases and J lost 8, with 11 bases in between. Germline values: CDR1 SGHVS, CDR2 FNYEAQ. The CDR3 loop spans 14 amino acids. CDR3 amino acids: CASSLAAGSDEQFF. The DNA of the CDR3 is TGTGCCAGCAGCTTAGCCGCAGGGTCCGATGAGCAGTTCTTC. The entire variable domain, with the rest obtained from reference TRBV7-6 and TRBJ2-1, is as follows: GAGVSQSPRYKVTKRGQDVALRCDPISGHVSLYWYRQALGQGPEFLTYFNYEAQQDKSGLPNDRFSAERPEGSISTLTIQRTEQRDSAMYRCASSLAAGSDEQFFGPGTRLTVL.

This clonotype showed up just a few times. V is TRBV27 and J is TRBJ1-1; TRBD1 matches 9 bases. Losses at the gene ends were 2 bases for V and 5 bases for J; bases not matched to a gene: 6. Germline lookup yields CDR1 MNHEY and CDR2 SMNVEV (reference sequence). The CDR3 length is 15 residues. CDR3 in amino acids: CASSLVQGARTEAFF. The CDR3 region has the DNA TGTGCCAGCAGTTTAGTACAGGGGGCGAGGACTGAAGCTTTCTTT.

This clonotype was found many times. The DNA of the CDR3 is TGTGCCAGCAGTGAAGGGGACAGGGGGAGTAAATATCAGCCCCAGCATTTT. Encoded protein: CASSEGDRGSKYQPQHF. This chain links TRBV6-1 with TRBJ1-5; 11 bases are a match to TRBD1. CDR3 length equals 17 residues. Germline-derived CDR1 and CDR2 are MNHNS and SASEGT. Trimming at V came to 1 base and at J to 5 bases, leaving 7 bases not matched to a gene.

V and J are TRBV9 and TRBJ2-7; D perhaps matches TRBD1 (5 bases). Germline V gives CDR1 SGDLS, CDR2 YYNGEE. The CDR3 consists of 14 residues. The V end was cut by 0 bases, the J end by 3 bases, with 10 bases between. DNA for the CDR3: TGTGCCAGCAGCGTAGCGGACAACTTCTACGAGCAGTACGTC. It specifies CASSVADNFYEQYV.

This chain links TRBV12-3 or TRBV12-4 with TRBJ2-6; no definite D call. V lost 6 bases to trimming and J lost 4 bases, with 22 bases between them. The CDR3 has 18 residues. CDR3 loop: CASSPTAAEEPGANVLTF. Here the CDR3 DNA reads TGTGCCAGCAGCCCTACCGCGGCAGAAGAACCAGGGGCCAACGTCCTGACTTTC.

The J gene is TRBJ2-7, the V gene TRBV6-1; D ambiguous. The V end was cut by 7 bases, the J end by 0 bases, with 7 bases between. CDR1 and CDR2 from the germline V gene are MNHNS and SASEGT. The CDR3 runs 12 residues. The CDR3 sequence: CASIRTSYEQYV. CDR3 bases: TGTGCCAGCATCCGCACCTCCTACGAGCAGTACGTC.

The J gene is TRBJ2-3, the V gene TRBV20-1; 11 bases map to TRBD2. The CDR3 runs to 15 residues. The V segment lost 6 bases and the J segment 0 bases; nucleotides outside the gene matches: 5. Per the germline V gene, CDR1 is DFQATT and CDR2 is SNEGSKA (reference sequence). For the CDR3, the DNA is TGCAGTGCCCACCTAGCGGGGGGTAGCACAGATACGCAGTATTTT. Its translation is CSAHLAGGSTDTQYF.

A few counts support this clonotype. This chain joins TRBV4-1 and TRBJ1-1; 7 bases match TRBD1. V lost 0 bases, J lost 6 bases, and 10 bases stayed unmatched. Germline V lookup: CDR1 MGHRA, CDR2 YSYEKL. The CDR3 loop spans 16 amino acids. The CDR3, as DNA: TGCGCCAGCAGCCAAGATAAAGGGGGCAAAGTCGCTGAAGCTTTCTTT. It specifies CASSQDKGGKVAEAFF.

This clonotype has a handful of counts. This chain links TRBV5-4 with TRBJ2-3; 13 nucleotides match TRBD2. The CDR3 runs to 15 residues. The V gene's germline CDR1 is SGHNT and CDR2 YYREEE (reference sequence). V was clipped by 2 bases and J by 4 bases; unmatched bases: 1. The CDR3 protein is CASSFGLAGADTQYF. In nucleotides, the CDR3 is TGTGCCAGCAGCTTCGGACTAGCGGGGGCAGATACGCAGTATTTT.

This clonotype has only a few counts. V is TRBV4-3 and J is TRBJ1-5; tentatively, D is TRBD1 (5 bases). The CDR3 consists of 14 residues. Germline V lookup: CDR1 LGHNA, CDR2 YSLEER. Trimming took 1 base from V and 7 from J, leaving 11 bases between them. As DNA, the CDR3 is TGCGCCAGCAGCCAAGCCGGGGGACGGCAGCCCCAGCATTTT. Translation gives CASSQAGGRQPQHF.

The J gene is TRBJ2-7, the V gene TRBV7-2; D may be TRBD2 (5 bases). CDR3 length: 17 amino acids. Germline V CDR1 and CDR2: SGHTA, FQGNSA. V lost 1 base, J lost 5 bases, and 21 bases lay in between. In nucleotides, the CDR3 is TGTGCCAGCAGCTTAGGAGTTTGGGCTAGCCCGGGGAACGAGCAGTACTTC. Translated: CASSLGVWASPGNEQYF.

This clonotype was seen at least ten times. The rearrangement uses TRBV7-2 and TRBJ2-3; 7 positions match TRBD1. Germline CDR1 and CDR2: SGHTA and FQGNSA. The ends lost 5 bases at V and 3 bases at J; junction bases unmatched: 11. CDR3 size: 16 residues. The CDR3, as DNA: TGTGCCAGCAGCCTCGGAATAATGACAGGGACAGATACGCAGTATTTT. This translates into CASSLGIMTGTDTQYF.

This clonotype was recorded many times. The rearrangement joins TRBV7-2 to TRBJ1-1; TRBD1 aligns across 8 bases. This CDR3 region has 15 residues. Germline trimming cut 7 bases from V and 0 bases from J; bases unmatched to any gene: 7. CDR1 SGHTA and CDR2 FQGNSA come from the germline V gene. The CDR3 bases are TGTGCCAGCACCGGGACAGGCCGAGTGAACACTGAAGCTTTCTTT. Translated, it gives CASTGTGRVNTEAFF.

This clonotype is a singleton in its sample. This rearrangement joins TRBV9 to TRBJ1-2; D gene ambiguous. Trimming stripped 0 bases from V and 7 bases from J, with 7 bases between. Germline V gene sequence: CDR1 SGDLS, CDR2 YYNGEE. This CDR3 region has 12 residues. The CDR3 region is CASSVGVGGYTF. CDR3 bases: TGTGCCAGCAGCGTAGGGGTTGGTGGCTACACCTTC.

The V call is TRBV11-2, the J call TRBJ2-1; 8 bases line up with TRBD2. The CDR3 runs 13 residues. The V segment lost 5 bases and the J segment 13 bases; nucleotides outside the gene matches: 10. The germline CDR1 and CDR2 sequences are SGHAT and FQNNGV. The CDR3 protein is CASSPGGRLEQFF. The DNA for the CDR3 is TGTGCCAGCAGCCCGGGAGGGCGGTTGGAACAGTTCTTC.

The chain is built from TRBV6-2 or TRBV6-3 and TRBJ1-5; 7 bases agree with TRBD1. Trimming cost V 4 bases and J 3 bases; bases outside gene matches: 9. The CDR3 is 16 amino acids. Per the germline V gene, CDR1 is MNHEY and CDR2 is SVGEGT. The CDR3 reads CASSSWDRWYNQPQHF. The CDR3 DNA is TGTGCCAGCAGTTCATGGGACAGATGGTACAATCAGCCCCAGCATTTT.